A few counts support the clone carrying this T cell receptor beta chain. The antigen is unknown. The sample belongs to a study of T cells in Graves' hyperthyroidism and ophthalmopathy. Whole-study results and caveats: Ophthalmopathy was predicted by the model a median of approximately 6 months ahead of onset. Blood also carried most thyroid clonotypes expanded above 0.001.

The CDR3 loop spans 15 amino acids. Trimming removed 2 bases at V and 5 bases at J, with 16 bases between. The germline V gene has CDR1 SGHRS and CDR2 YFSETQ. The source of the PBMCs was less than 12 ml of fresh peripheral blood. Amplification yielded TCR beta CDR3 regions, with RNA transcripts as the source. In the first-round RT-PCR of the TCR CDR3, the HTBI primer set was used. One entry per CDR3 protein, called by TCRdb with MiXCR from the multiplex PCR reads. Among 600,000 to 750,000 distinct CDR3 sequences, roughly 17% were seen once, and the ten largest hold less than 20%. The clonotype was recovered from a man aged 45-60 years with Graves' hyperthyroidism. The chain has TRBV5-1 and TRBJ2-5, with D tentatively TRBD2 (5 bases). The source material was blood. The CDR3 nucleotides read TGCGCCAGCAGCTTTGAGGGATTGGGGTCGGAGACCCAGTACTTC. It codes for CASSFEGLGSETQYF.